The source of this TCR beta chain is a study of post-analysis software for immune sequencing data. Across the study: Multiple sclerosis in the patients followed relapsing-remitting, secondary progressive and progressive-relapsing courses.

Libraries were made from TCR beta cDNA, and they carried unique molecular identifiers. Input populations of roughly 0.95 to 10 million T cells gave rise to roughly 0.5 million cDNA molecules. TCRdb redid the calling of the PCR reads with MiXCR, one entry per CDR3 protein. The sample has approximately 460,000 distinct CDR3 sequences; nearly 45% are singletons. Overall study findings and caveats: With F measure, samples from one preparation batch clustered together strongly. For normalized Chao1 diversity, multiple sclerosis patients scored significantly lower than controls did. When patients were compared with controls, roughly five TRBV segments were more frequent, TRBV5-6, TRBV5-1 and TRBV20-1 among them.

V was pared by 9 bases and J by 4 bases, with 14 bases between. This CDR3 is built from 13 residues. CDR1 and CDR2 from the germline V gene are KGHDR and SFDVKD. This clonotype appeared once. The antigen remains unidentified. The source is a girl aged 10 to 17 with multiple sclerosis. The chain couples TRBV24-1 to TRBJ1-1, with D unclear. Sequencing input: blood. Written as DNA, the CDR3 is TGTGCCACCTCACGCCTGGGGAGCACTGAAGCTTTCTTT. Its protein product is CATSRLGSTEAFF.